One sample yielded the 10 T cell receptor beta chains listed below, sequenced in a study of T cell responses to AZD1222 COVID-19 vaccine. Measured with immunoSEQ multiplex PCR; TCRdb has only the in-frame clones, and not every one. The sample records about 140,000 clones, about 93% being singletons. Source: peripheral blood, taken 28 days after the second AZD1222 dose. All receptors derive from an adult who received the AZD1222 COVID-19 vaccine.

In its sample, this clone was seen a few times. The chain joins TRBV5-4 to TRBJ2-7, with D perhaps matching TRBD1 (6 bases). V lost 3 bases and J lost 5, with 15 bases in between. The germline V gene encodes CDR1 SGHNT and CDR2 YYREEE (reference sequence). CDR3 length equals 14 residues. The CDR3 spells CASSSTDSSNEQYF. CDR3 coding DNA: TGTGCCAGCAGCTCAACGGACAGTTCCAACGAGCAGTACTTC.

The rearrangement uses TRBV7-9 and TRBJ1-2, with D unclear. V was pared by 11 bases and J by 1 base, with 29 bases between. Germline assignment: CDR1 SEHNR and CDR2 FQNEAQ (reference sequence). The CDR3 extends over 18 amino acids. The CDR3: CALSHGREPLRYNYGYTF. CDR3 DNA sequence: TGTGCCCTCAGCCACGGGAGGGAGCCCCTTCGCTATAACTATGGCTACACCTTC.

CDR3 sequence reads: CATSDPQDYTGELFF. CDR3 bases: TGTGCCACCAGTGATCCACAGGATTACACCGGGGAGCTGTTTTTT. The genes are TRBV24-1 and TRBJ2-2; a weak D match, TRBD1 (5 bases). Germline CDR1 reads KGHDR; CDR2 reads SFDVKD. Trimming took 3 bases from V and 3 from J, leaving 10 bases between them. This CDR3 is built from 15 residues.

The rearrangement links TRBV19 to TRBJ1-2, with 7 positions matching TRBD1. This CDR3 is built from 13 residues. Trimming at V came to 5 bases and at J to 6 bases, leaving 6 bases not matched to a gene. CDR1 and CDR2 (germline): LNHDA, SQIVND (reference sequence). DNA of the CDR3: TGTGCCAGTAGTGTTGACAGGGACGATGGCTACACCTTC. Amino acids: CASSVDRDDGYTF.

The chain joins TRBV7-2 to TRBJ1-4; 9 bases line up with TRBD1. This CDR3 has 18 amino acids. Germline V gene sequence: CDR1 SGHTA, CDR2 FQGNSA. Trimming at V came to 5 bases and at J to 0 bases, leaving 10 bases not matched to a gene. The CDR3 DNA sequence: TGTGCCAGCAGCAAAAAACGGGACAGGGAAGCAACTAATGAAAAACTGTTTTTT. It translates to CASSKKRDREATNEKLFF.

CDR3 nucleotide sequence: TGTGCCAGCAGCGCGGGGGATACGCAGTATTTT. As protein: CASSAGDTQYF. The chain carries TRBV12-3 or TRBV12-4 and TRBJ2-3; D is possibly TRBD2 (6 bases). V gave up 6 bases and J gave up 6 bases, with 7 bases separating them. The CDR3 is 11 amino acids.

This clone occurred a few times. This chain links TRBV18 with TRBJ1-3, with D tentatively TRBD1 (5 bases). CDR3 length equals 17 residues. The V and J ends lost 6 bases and 2 bases respectively, with 20 bases between them. From germline, CDR1 is KGHSH and CDR2 LQKENI. CDR3 in DNA: TGTGCCAGCTCCCCCTGGGACCCGGATCTTGCTGGAAACACCATATATTTT. The encoded protein is CASSPWDPDLAGNTIYF.

The chain combines TRBV4-2 with TRBJ1-1; D possibly corresponds to TRBD1 (6 bases). The CDR3 is made up of 17 amino acids. From germline, CDR1 is LGHNA and CDR2 YNFKEQ. V lost 5 bases and J 1 base, leaving 20 bases between the germline ends. The CDR3 protein is CASSVRLGGVANTEAFF. DNA of the CDR3: TGTGCCAGCAGCGTAAGACTAGGGGGGGTGGCGAACACTGAAGCTTTCTTT.

This chain joins TRBV12-3 or TRBV12-4 and TRBJ1-4; D is unclear. This CDR3 has 12 residues. V was cut by 1 base and J by 8 bases, with 5 bases left in between. The CDR3 nucleotides are TGTGCCAGCAGTTTAGAGACGGAAAAACTGTTTTTT. As protein: CASSLETEKLFF.

The chain has TRBV6-6 and TRBJ1-6; D call uncertain. V gave up 6 bases and J gave up 11 bases, with 14 bases separating them. The CDR3 consists of 13 residues. Germline values: CDR1 MNHNY, CDR2 SVGAGI (reference sequence). CDR3 sequence: CASRKEGRAPLHF. The CDR3 DNA reads as TGTGCCAGCAGGAAGGAGGGAAGGGCACCCCTCCACTTT.